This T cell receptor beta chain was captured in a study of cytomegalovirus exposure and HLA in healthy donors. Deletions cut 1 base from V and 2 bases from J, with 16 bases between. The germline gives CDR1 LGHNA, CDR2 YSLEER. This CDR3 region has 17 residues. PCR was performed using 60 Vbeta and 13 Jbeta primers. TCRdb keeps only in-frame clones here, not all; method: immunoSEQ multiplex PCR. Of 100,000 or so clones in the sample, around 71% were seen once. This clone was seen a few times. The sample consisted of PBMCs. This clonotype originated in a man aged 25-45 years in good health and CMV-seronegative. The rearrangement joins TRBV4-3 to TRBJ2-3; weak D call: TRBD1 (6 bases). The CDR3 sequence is CASSQAQGTLHTDTQYF. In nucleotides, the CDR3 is TGCGCCAGCAGCCAAGCACAGGGCACCCTTCACACAGATACGCAGTATTTT.